This T cell receptor (beta chain) was obtained from a study of early T cells in non-severe SARS-CoV-2 infection. Looking at the study overall: Sequencing targeted bulk RNA from unsorted whole blood, leaving chains unpaired. The study, taken as a whole, reports: Sequences matched to VDJdb favored anti-spike CD8 responses, while private and CD4 specificities were missed.

Unique molecular identifiers were affixed to single, distinct cDNA molecules. MiXCR, applied by TCRdb to the 5' RACE reads, yields one record per CDR3 protein. The sample has 80,000 to 95,000 distinct CDR3 sequences; approximately 15% are singletons. This CDR3 comprises 15 residues. Per the germline V gene, CDR1 is SGDLS and CDR2 is YYNGEE. Deletions cut 4 bases from V and 2 bases from J, with 12 bases between. Regarding this clonotype: Its antigen is still unknown.

The sequence came from an adult who was a healthcare worker with PCR-confirmed SARS-CoV-2 infection or an uninfected control (not recorded which). The sequenced sample consisted of whole blood. V usage is TRBV9 and J usage is TRBJ2-2; the D gene could be TRBD1 or TRBD2 (5 bases each). Written as DNA, the CDR3 is TGTGCCAGCAGCCGCGGGCAGGGTAACACCGGGGAGCTGTTTTTT. Translating gives CASSRGQGNTGELFF.